Listed here is a single TCR beta chain. PCR was performed using 60 Vbeta and 13 Jbeta primers. Method: immunoSEQ multiplex PCR; TCRdb's copy keeps in-frame clones and lacks some. The sample includes around 210,000 clones, over 75% of them seen just once. This entry comes from a study of cytomegalovirus exposure and HLA in healthy donors. Trimming removed 4 bases from V and 1 base from J, with 19 bases in between. The CDR3 is 17 amino acids. The germline V gene has CDR1 SGHNT and CDR2 YENEEA. This chain uses TRBV11-3 with TRBJ2-5; maybe TRBD1 (6 bases). The receptor was derived from a boy younger than 18 in good health and CMV-seronegative. Sequencing was carried out using PBMCs. The CDR3 loop is CASSSPFTGTLQETQYF. The DNA of the CDR3 is TGTGCCAGCAGCTCGCCCTTCACCGGGACACTCCAAGAGACCCAGTACTTC.